These 10 T cell receptor beta chains were all obtained from the same sample, sequenced in a study of OX40 agonist ivuxolimab in advanced cancers. Profiled with immunoSEQ multiplex PCR; TCRdb holds only in-frame clones, not every one. This table holds some 55,000 clones, approximately 80% found once. The sample in question was CD4+ or CD8+ T cells sorted from blood, obtained in a trial of the OX40 agonist ivuxolimab. The receptors shown here come from an adult with an advanced solid tumor such as melanoma, head and neck, liver or kidney cancer.

The chain recombines TRBV5-1 with TRBJ1-2, with 12 bases that match TRBD1. Germline CDR1 SGHRS, CDR2 YFSETQ. The trim removed 6 bases at V and 4 bases at J, leaving 4 bases unmatched. The length of the CDR3 is 14 residues. The CDR3 coding sequence is TGCGCCAGCACAGGGACAGGGGGCGCCTATGGCTACACCTTC. Translation gives CASTGTGGAYGYTF.

The chain carries TRBV19 and TRBJ2-5; D is uncertain. V lost 8 bases, J lost 1 base, and 8 bases lay in between. The CDR3 has 12 amino acids. Germline CDR1 is LNHDA and CDR2 is SQIVND (reference sequence). CDR3: CASRTGQETQYF. Written as DNA, the CDR3 is TGTGCCAGTCGGACGGGCCAAGAGACCCAGTACTTC.

The rearrangement uses TRBV6-5 and TRBJ1-5, with a tentative D call TRBD1 (5 bases). Germline CDR1 and CDR2: MNHEY and SVGAGI. The CDR3 length is 13 residues. Trimming pared 8 bases from V and 5 bases from J, leaving 13 bases between. The DNA of the CDR3 is TGTGCCAGCTGGGGGGGGATTGATCAGCCCCAGCATTTT. Translation gives CASWGGIDQPQHF.

The J gene is TRBJ2-7, the V gene TRBV11-2; D not resolved. The V gene lost 4 bases and the J gene lost 3 bases, with 7 bases spanning the gap. CDR3 size: 12 residues. Germline V gene sequence: CDR1 SGHAT, CDR2 FQNNGV. Here the CDR3 DNA reads TGTGCCAGCAGCTCCGATGGCTACGAGCAGTACTTC. Its translation is CASSSDGYEQYF.

The chain links TRBV2 to TRBJ2-5, with D possibly called TRBD1 or TRBD2 (6 bases each). The CDR3 has 15 amino acids. Between the trimmed V and J ends, which lost 2 bases and 5 bases, there was a span of 15 bases. The germline CDR1 and CDR2 sequences are SNHLY and FYNNEI. The CDR3 region is CASSERAVGGETQYF. CDR3 sequence (DNA): TGTGCCAGCAGTGAAAGGGCAGTGGGGGGCGAGACCCAGTACTTC.

The CDR3: CASRFGGSYEQYF. CDR3 nucleotides: TGTGCCAGCAGATTTGGGGGTTCCTACGAGCAGTACTTC. V usage is TRBV14 and J usage is TRBJ2-7, with D possibly being TRBD1 or TRBD2 (5 bases each). The CDR3 sequence is 13 residues long. V was shortened by 6 bases and J by 1 base, with 10 bases between the two germline ends. CDR1 and CDR2 (germline): SGHDN, FVKESK.

The chain has TRBV5-6 and TRBJ1-5, with 8 bases that match TRBD1. From germline, CDR1 is SGHDT and CDR2 YYEEEE. This CDR3 is built from 15 residues. Trimming took 1 base from V and 6 from J; bases not matched to a gene: 6. The CDR3 DNA sequence: TGTGCCAGCAGCTTGTGGACAGGGACGACTCAGCCCCAGCATTTT. Translation gives CASSLWTGTTQPQHF.

The chain has TRBV5-4 and TRBJ1-2; tentatively, D is TRBD1 (5 bases). The V and J ends lost 4 bases and 4 bases respectively, with 11 bases between them. The CDR3 runs to 13 residues. In germline, CDR1 is SGHNT, CDR2 YYREEE (reference sequence). The CDR3 nucleotides read TGTGCCAGCAGCGAAACAGGAGCCTATGGCTACACCTTC. This codes for CASSETGAYGYTF.

V is TRBV9 and J is TRBJ2-1, with D unresolved. The CDR3 spans 14 residues. Trimming removed 5 bases from V and 7 bases from J, with 16 bases in between. The germline gives CDR1 SGDLS, CDR2 YYNGEE. The CDR3 spells CASRPRPEWNEQFF. CDR3 nucleotide sequence: TGTGCCAGCAGACCTAGACCGGAGTGGAATGAGCAGTTCTTC.

The DNA for the CDR3 is TGTGCCAGCAGTTACTCCCAGAGGACCCAGTACTTC. Translated: CASSYSQRTQYF. The chain couples TRBV6-5 to TRBJ2-5; no definite D call. Between the trimmed V and J ends, which lost 0 bases and 7 bases, there was a span of 6 bases. CDR3 size: 12 residues. Germline V CDR1 and CDR2: MNHEY, SVGAGI.